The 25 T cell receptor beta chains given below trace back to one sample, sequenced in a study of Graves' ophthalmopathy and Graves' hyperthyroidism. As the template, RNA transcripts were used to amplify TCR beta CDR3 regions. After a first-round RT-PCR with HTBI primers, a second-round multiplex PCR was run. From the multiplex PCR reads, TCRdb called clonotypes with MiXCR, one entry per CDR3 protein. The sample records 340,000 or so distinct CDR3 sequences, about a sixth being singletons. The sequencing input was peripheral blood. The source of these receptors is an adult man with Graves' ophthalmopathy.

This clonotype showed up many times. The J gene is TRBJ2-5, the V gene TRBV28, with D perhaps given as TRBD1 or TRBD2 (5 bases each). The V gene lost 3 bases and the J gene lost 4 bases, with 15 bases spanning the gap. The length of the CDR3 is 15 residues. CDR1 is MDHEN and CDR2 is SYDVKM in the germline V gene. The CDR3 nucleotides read TGTGCCAGCAGTTTGTCGGGGCTAGGTCGAGAGACCCAGTACTTC. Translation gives CASSLSGLGRETQYF.

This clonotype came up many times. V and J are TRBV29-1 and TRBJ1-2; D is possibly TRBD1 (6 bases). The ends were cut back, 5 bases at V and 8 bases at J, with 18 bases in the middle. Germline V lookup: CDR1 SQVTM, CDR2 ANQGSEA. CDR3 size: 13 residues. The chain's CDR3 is CSVFQGRREGYTF. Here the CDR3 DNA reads TGCAGCGTTTTTCAGGGGCGCAGGGAAGGCTACACCTTC.

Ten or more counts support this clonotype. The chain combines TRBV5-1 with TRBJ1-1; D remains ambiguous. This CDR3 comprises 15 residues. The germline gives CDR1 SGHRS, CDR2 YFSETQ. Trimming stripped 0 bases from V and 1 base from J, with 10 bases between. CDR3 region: CASSLVVRGNTEAFF. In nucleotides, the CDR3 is TGCGCCAGCAGCTTGGTGGTACGAGGGAACACTGAAGCTTTCTTT.

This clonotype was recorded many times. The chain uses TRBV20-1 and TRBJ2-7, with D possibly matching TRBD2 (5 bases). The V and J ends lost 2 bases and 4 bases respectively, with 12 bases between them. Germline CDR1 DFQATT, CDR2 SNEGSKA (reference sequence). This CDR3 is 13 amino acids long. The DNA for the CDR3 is TGCAGTGCTAGAAGAGGAGGACTTTACGAGCAGTACTTC. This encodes CSARRGGLYEQYF.

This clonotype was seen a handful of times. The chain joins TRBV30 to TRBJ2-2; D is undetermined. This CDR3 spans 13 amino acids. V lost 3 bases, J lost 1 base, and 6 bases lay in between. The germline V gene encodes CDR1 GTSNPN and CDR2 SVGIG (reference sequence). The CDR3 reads CAWSGWNTGELFF. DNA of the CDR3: TGTGCCTGGAGCGGGTGGAACACCGGGGAGCTGTTTTTT.

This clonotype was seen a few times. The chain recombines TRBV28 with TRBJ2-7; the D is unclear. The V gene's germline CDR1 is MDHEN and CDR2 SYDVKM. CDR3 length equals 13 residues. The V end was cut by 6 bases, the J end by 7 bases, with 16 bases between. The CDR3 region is CASSTPPGYEQYF. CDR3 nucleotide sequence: TGTGCCAGCAGCACACCCCCCGGGTATGAGCAGTACTTC.

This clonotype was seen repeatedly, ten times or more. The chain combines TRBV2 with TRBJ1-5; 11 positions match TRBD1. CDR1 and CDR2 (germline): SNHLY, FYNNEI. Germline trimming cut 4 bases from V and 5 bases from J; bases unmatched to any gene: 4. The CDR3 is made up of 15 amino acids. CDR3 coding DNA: TGTGCCAGCAGTGGGACAGGGGGCAGACATCAGCCCCAGCATTTT. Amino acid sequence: CASSGTGGRHQPQHF.

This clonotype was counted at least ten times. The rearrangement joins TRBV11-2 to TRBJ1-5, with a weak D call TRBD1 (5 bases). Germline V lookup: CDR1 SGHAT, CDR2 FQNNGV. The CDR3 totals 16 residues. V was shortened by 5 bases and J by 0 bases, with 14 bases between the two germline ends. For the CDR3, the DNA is TGTGCCAGCAGCCGTGTTCGTGGGGCTAGCAATCAGCCCCAGCATTTT. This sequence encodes CASSRVRGASNQPQHF.

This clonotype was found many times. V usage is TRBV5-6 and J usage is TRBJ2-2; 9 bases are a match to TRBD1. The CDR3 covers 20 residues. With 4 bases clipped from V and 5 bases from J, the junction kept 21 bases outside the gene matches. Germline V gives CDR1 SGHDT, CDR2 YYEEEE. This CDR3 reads CASSNLKSGSGQGITGELFF. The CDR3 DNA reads TGTGCCAGCAGCAACCTGAAGAGCGGGTCCGGACAGGGGATTACCGGGGAGCTGTTTTTT.

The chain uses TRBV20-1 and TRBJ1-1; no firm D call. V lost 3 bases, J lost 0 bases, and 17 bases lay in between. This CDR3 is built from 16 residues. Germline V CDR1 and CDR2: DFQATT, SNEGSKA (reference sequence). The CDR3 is CSASPRTVYMNTEAFF. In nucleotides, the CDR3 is TGCAGTGCTAGCCCAAGGACGGTTTATATGAACACTGAAGCTTTCTTT.

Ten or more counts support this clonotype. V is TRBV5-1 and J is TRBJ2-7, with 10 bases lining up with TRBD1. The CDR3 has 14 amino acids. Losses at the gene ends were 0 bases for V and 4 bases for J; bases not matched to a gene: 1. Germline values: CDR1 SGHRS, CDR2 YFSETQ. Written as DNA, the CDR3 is TGCGCCAGCAGCTTGGTGGGACAGGGGTACGAGCAGTACTTC. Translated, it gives CASSLVGQGYEQYF.

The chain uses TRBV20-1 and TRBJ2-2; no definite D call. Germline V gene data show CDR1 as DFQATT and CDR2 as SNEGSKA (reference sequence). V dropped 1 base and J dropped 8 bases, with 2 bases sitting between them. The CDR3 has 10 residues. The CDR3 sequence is CSARGGELFF. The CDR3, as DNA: TGCAGTGCTAGAGGGGGGGAGCTGTTTTTT.

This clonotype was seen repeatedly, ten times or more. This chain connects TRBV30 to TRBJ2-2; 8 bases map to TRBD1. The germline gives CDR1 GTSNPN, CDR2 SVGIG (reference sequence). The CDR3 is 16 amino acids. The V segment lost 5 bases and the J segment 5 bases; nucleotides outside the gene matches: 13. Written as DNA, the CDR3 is TGTGCCTGGTCTGTCAGGGGGCGGTTCAGGACCGGGGAGCTGTTTTTT. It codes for CAWSVRGRFRTGELFF. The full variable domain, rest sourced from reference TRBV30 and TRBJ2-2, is SQTIHQWPATLVQPVGSPLSLECTVEGTSNPNLYWYRQAAGRGLQLLFYSVGIGQISSEVPQNLSASRPQDRQFILSSKKLLLSDSGFYLCAWSVRGRFRTGELFFGEGSRLTVL.

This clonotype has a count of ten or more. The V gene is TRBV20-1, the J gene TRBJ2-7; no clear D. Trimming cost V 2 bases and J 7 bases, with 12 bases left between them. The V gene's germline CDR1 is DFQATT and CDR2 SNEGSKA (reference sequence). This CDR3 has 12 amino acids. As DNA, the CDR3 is TGCAGTGCTAGACCGTCCCCCGGAGAGCAGTACTTC. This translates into CSARPSPGEQYF.

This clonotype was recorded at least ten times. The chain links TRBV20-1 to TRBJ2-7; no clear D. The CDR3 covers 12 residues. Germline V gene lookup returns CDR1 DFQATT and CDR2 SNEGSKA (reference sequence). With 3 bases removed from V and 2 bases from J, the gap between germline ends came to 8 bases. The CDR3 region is CSARVDAYEQYF. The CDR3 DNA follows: TGCAGTGCTAGGGTGGACGCCTACGAGCAGTACTTC.

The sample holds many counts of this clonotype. As DNA, the CDR3 is TGTGCCAGCAACCCCACAGGGGCGAGTGGCTACACCTTC. It specifies CASNPTGASGYTF. The chain uses TRBV12-3 or TRBV12-4 and TRBJ1-2, with 7 bases aligning to TRBD1. This CDR3 comprises 13 residues. Trimming cost V 7 bases and J 7 bases; bases outside gene matches: 9.

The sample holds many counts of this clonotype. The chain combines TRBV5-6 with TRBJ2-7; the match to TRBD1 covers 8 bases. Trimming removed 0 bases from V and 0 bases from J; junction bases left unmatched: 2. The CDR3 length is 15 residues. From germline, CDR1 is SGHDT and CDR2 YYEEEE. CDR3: CASSLGTGHSYEQYF. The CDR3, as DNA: TGTGCCAGCAGCTTGGGGACAGGGCACTCCTACGAGCAGTACTTC.

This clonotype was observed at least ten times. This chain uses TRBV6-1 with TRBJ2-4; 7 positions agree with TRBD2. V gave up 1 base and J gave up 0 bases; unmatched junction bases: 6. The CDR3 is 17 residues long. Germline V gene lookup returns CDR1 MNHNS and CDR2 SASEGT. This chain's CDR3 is CASSEEGGWLAKNIQYF. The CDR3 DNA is TGTGCCAGCAGTGAAGAGGGAGGGTGGTTAGCCAAAAACATTCAGTACTTC.

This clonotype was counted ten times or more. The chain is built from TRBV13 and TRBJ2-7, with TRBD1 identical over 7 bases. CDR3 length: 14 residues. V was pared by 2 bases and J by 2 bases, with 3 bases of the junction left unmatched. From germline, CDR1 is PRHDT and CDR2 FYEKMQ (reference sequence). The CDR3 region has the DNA TGTGCCAGCAGCTTACGGGGACAGACCTACGAGCAGTACTTC. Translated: CASSLRGQTYEQYF.

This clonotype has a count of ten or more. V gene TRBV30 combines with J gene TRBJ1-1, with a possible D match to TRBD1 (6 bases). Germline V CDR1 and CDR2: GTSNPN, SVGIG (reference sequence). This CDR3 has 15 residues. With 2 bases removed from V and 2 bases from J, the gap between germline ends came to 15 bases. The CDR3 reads CAWSRRGGTNTEAFF. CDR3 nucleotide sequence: TGTGCCTGGAGTAGACGGGGGGGCACAAACACTGAAGCTTTCTTT.

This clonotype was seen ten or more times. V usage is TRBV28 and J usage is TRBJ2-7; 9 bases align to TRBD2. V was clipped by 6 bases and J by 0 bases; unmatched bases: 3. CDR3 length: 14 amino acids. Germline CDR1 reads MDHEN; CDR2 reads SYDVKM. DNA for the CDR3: TGTGCCAGCAGAGCGGGAGGTACCTCCTACGAGCAGTACTTC. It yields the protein CASRAGGTSYEQYF.

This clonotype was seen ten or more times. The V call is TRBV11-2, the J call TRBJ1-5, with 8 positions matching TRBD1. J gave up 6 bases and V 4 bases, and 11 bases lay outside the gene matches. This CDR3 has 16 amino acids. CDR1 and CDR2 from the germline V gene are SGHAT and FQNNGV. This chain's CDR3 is CASSSYPLDRGQPQHF. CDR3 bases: TGTGCCAGCAGCTCATACCCCCTCGACAGGGGTCAGCCCCAGCATTTT.

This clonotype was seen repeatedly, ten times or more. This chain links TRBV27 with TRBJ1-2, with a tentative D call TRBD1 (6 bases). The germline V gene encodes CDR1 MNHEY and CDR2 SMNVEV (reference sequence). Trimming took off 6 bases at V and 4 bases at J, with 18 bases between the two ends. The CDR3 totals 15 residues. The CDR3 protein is CASRKYPDSFYGYTF. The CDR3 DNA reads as TGTGCCAGCAGAAAATACCCGGACAGTTTCTATGGCTACACCTTC.

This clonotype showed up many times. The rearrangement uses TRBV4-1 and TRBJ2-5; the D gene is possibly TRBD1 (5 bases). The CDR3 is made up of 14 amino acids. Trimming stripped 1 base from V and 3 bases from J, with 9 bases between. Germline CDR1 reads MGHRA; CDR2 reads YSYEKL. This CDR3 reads CASSQVGQKETQYF. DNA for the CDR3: TGCGCCAGCAGCCAAGTGGGGCAGAAAGAGACCCAGTACTTC.

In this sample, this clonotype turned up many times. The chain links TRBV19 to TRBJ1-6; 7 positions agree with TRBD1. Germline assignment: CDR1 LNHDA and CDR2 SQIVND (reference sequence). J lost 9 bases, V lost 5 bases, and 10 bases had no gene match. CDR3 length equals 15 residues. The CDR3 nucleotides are TGTGCCAGTAGTGCTACGACAGGGCCGAGTTCACCCCTCCACTTT. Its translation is CASSATTGPSSPLHF.